These T cell receptor beta chains were read from a single sample in a study of T cell repertoires in cytomegalovirus infection. No antigen is known for these receptors. MiXCR, run by TCRdb on the reads, gives a single entry per CDR3 protein. The sample records 100,000 to 150,000 distinct CDR3 sequences, approximately 30% being singletons. The sequencing here drew on CD8+ T cells from cultured PBMCs, taken from culture after CMV antigen stimulation. All receptors derive from a human donor in good health (CMV status not recorded). Some clones in this sample may be carry-over from other donors' samples. Each CDR3 is given with its conserved first and last residue. D genes are given only for firm matches. Clone size, where shown, is once, few, many, or a class for clones that have expanded.

size | J | D | V | DNA | CDR3
NA | TRBJ1-2 | NA | TRBV4-3 | TGCGCCAGCAGCCAACCGGGACATGGCCCTGAGGCGATGAACTATGGCTACACCTTC | CASSQPGHGPEAMNYGYTF
few | TRBJ2-1 | NA | TRBV6-6 | TGTGCCAGCAGTGGAACAGGGCCCAATGAGCAGTTCTTC | CASSGTGPNEQFF
NA | TRBJ1-2 | NA | TRBV20-1 | TGCAGTGCTAGATTCTATGGCTACACCTTC | CSARFYGYTF
few | TRBJ1-4 | TRBD1 | TRBV11-2 | TGTGCCAGCAGCGGACAGGGAGGGTTTGCTGAAAAACTGTTTTTT | CASSGQGGFAEKLFF
NA | TRBJ2-3 | NA | TRBV4-1 | TGCGCCAGCAGCCAAGATCATCTAGCCGCAGATACGCAGTATTTT | CASSQDHLAADTQYF
many | TRBJ2-7 | NA | TRBV7-8 | TGTGCCAGCAGCTTATCAGGCATATACGAGCAGTACTTC | CASSLSGIYEQYF
NA | TRBJ1-2 | NA | TRBV20-1 | TGCAGTGCCTCCGGGGGGGGCTACACCTTC | CSASGGGYTF
once | TRBJ1-6 | NA | TRBV11-2 | TGTGCCAGCAGCTTAGATTTCCAGAGGAATTCACCCCTCCACTTT | CASSLDFQRNSPLHF
few | TRBJ2-2 | NA | TRBV19 | TGTGCCAGTAGTATAGGGAACGGGGAGCTGTTTTTT | CASSIGNGELFF
NA | TRBJ2-5 | TRBD1 | TRBV6-5 | TGTGCCAGCAGTTACTGGGGGGACAGGGGCTCTAAGACCCAGTACTTC | CASSYWGDRGSKTQYF
few | TRBJ2-1 | NA | TRBV9 | TGTGCCAGCAGCGACACTAGCACCTCCTACAATGAGCAGTTCTTC | CASSDTSTSYNEQFF
NA | TRBJ2-2 | TRBD2 | TRBV4-2 | TGTGCCAGCAGCCAAGATGCCAGCGGGGGGCCCTACGGGGAGCTGTTTTTT | CASSQDASGGPYGELFF
NA | TRBJ2-4 | NA | TRBV6-2/TRBV6-3 | TGTGCCAGCAGTTACTCGTGGGGTCTCGCCAAAAACATTCAGTACTTC | CASSYSWGLAKNIQYF
many | TRBJ2-1 | TRBD1 | TRBV7-2 | TGTGCCAGCAGCTTCCCCAGAGACAGGGGTAAGTCGCCCTACAATGAGCAGTTCTTC | CASSFPRDRGKSPYNEQFF
NA | TRBJ2-3 | NA | TRBV11-3 | TGTGCCAGCAGCTCTAACTCAGCAACAGGGACAGATACGCAGTATTTT | CASSSNSATGTDTQYF
NA | TRBJ2-6 | TRBD1 | TRBV27 | TGTGCCAGCAGTTTAACAGGGGGAACTGGGGCCAACGTCCTGACTTTC | CASSLTGGTGANVLTF
NA | TRBJ1-3 | NA | TRBV7-4 | TGTGCCAGCAGCTCAGGGTTGGGAAACACCATATATTTT | CASSSGLGNTIYF
NA | TRBJ2-7 | NA | TRBV20-1 | TGCAGTGCTACTCGTACGAACTACTACGAGCAGTACTTC | CSATRTNYYEQYF
NA | TRBJ2-1 | NA | TRBV27 | TGTGCCAGCAGTTTATCGATGGGTGGGAACAATGAGCAGTTCTTC | CASSLSMGGNNEQFF
NA | TRBJ1-5 | NA | TRBV4-1 | TGCGCCAGCAGCCAAGGACCAAATCAGCCCCAGCATTTT | CASSQGPNQPQHF
NA | TRBJ2-3 | TRBD2 | TRBV12-3/TRBV12-4 | TGTGCCAGCAGTTTTTTGCCTAGCGGGGGGGCAAGAGATACGCAGTATTTT | CASSFLPSGGARDTQYF
many | TRBJ1-4 | NA | TRBV6-5 | TGTGCCAGCAGTTACTCCTCGGGAGGGTGGCATGAAAAACTGTTTTTT | CASSYSSGGWHEKLFF
NA | TRBJ2-7 | NA | TRBV7-3 | TGTGCCAGCAGCCCGGGGACTCCCCCTCTAGGCTACGAGCAGTACTTC | CASSPGTPPLGYEQYF
NA | TRBJ1-2 | NA | TRBV7-9 | TGTGCCAGCACCCGAACAGAGTTCTATGGCTACACCTTC | CASTRTEFYGYTF
few | TRBJ1-5 | NA | TRBV6-1 | TGTGCCAGCAGTGACAGGGGTGATCAGCCCCAGCATTTT | CASSDRGDQPQHF
few | TRBJ2-3 | TRBD1 | TRBV2 | TGTGCCAGCAGTGATTCCCGGGACAGGGGCTACGCGTCTTTCAGATCTGCAGATACGCAGTATTTT | CASSDSRDRGYASFRSADTQYF
few | TRBJ2-3 | NA | TRBV9 | TGTGCCAGCAGCGTCGGGTACCACGCCATCGGGGGACCGGGACGACGGTTCACAGATACGCAGTATTTT | CASSVGYHAIGGPGRRFTDTQYF
many | TRBJ1-5 | NA | TRBV2 | TGTGCCAGCAGTCTTACAGGATGGCTTGGCAATCAGCCCCAGCATTTT | CASSLTGWLGNQPQHF
NA | TRBJ1-2 | TRBD1 | TRBV7-9 | TGTGCCAGCAGCCTACCGGGACAGGCAGGCTATGGCTACACCTTC | CASSLPGQAGYGYTF
NA | TRBJ1-1 | NA | TRBV19 | TGTGCCAGTAGTATCCGGGACCCTTCTGAAGCTTTCTTT | CASSIRDPSEAFF
NA | TRBJ1-1 | TRBD1 | TRBV6-6 | TGTGCCAGCAGTAACAACGCACAGGGGGACGGCGCTGAAGCTTTCTTT | CASSNNAQGDGAEAFF
NA | TRBJ2-1 | TRBD1 | TRBV6-4 | TGTGCCAGCAGTGACGGGGGGACAGGGGACTACAATGAGCAGTTCTTC | CASSDGGTGDYNEQFF
NA | TRBJ2-3 | NA | TRBV7-8 | TGTGCCAGCAGCTTCGACACATTTAGCACAGATACGCAGTATTTT | CASSFDTFSTDTQYF
NA | TRBJ2-7 | TRBD1 | TRBV7-8 | TGTGCCAGCAGCACACCGACAGGGGTCCCCGCCTACGAGCAGTACTTC | CASSTPTGVPAYEQYF
few | TRBJ1-1 | NA | TRBV5-6 | TGTGCCAGCACCCCGGGTGGGGGAATGAACACTGAAGCTTTCTTT | CASTPGGGMNTEAFF
few | TRBJ1-3 | NA | TRBV10-3 | TGTGCCATCAGTGAGCCTATTAAGGCGGACTCTGGAAACACCATATATTTT | CAISEPIKADSGNTIYF
NA | TRBJ1-1 | TRBD1 | TRBV2 | TGTGCCAGCAGTCAAGGGCGGACAGGTTGGGATAGATTTGAAGCTTTCTTT | CASSQGRTGWDRFEAFF
once | TRBJ2-1 | NA | TRBV19 | TGTGCCAGTAGTCTACTGGGCGATGAGCAGTTCTTC | CASSLLGDEQFF
NA | TRBJ2-1 | NA | TRBV20-1 | TGCAGTGCTAGAGACTCTGACAGCTACAATGAGCAGTTCTTC | CSARDSDSYNEQFF
NA | TRBJ1-1 | NA | TRBV13 | TGTGCCAGCAGCTCCGCCGCGGCCGCGAACACTGAAGCTTTCTTT | CASSSAAAANTEAFF
few | TRBJ2-1 | TRBD2 | TRBV20-1 | TGCAGTGCTAGGGCCCAGACTAGCGGGGGATACAATGAGCAGTTCTTC | CSARAQTSGGYNEQFF
few | TRBJ1-1 | NA | TRBV19 | TGTGCCAGTTCCCCGCGGGCCAACACTGAAGCTTTCTTT | CASSPRANTEAFF
many | TRBJ1-6 | NA | TRBV7-9 | TGTGCCAGCAGCTCGCCAGCCGGGGGCTATAATTCACCCCTCCACTTT | CASSSPAGGYNSPLHF
NA | TRBJ1-5 | NA | TRBV15 | TGTGCCACCAGCAGAGGGAACGGGGTGGGTCAGCCCCAGCATTTT | CATSRGNGVGQPQHF
NA | TRBJ2-1 | TRBD2 | TRBV6-6 | TGTGCCAGCAGTTACTCGAAGGTTATGCGGGGGGGCAATGAGCAGTTCTTC | CASSYSKVMRGGNEQFF
NA | TRBJ2-4 | NA | TRBV4-1 | TGCGCCAGCAGCCAAGATTACGGGACGGAGTCTAACATTCAGTACTTC | CASSQDYGTESNIQYF
few | TRBJ2-5 | TRBD2 | TRBV11-2 | TGTGCCAGCAGCTTAGATCCGGGGCTAGCGGGGATAGACCAAGAGACCCAGTACTTC | CASSLDPGLAGIDQETQYF
NA | TRBJ2-5 | TRBD2 | TRBV12-3/TRBV12-4 | TGTGCCAGCAGTTTATTTCGACTAGCGGGGGGAGAGACCCAGTACTTC | CASSLFRLAGGETQYF
few | TRBJ2-1 | TRBD2 | TRBV11-2 | TGTGCCAGCAGCTTTGGGAGGAGCGGGGGGTTCAACAATGAGCAGTTCTTC | CASSFGRSGGFNNEQFF
NA | TRBJ2-3 | TRBD2 | TRBV5-5 | TGTGCCAGCAGCCGTGGTCTAGCGGGGGGCACAGATACGCAGTATTTT | CASSRGLAGGTDTQYF
few | TRBJ2-1 | NA | TRBV7-6 | TGTGCCAGCAGCCTAAGGACGGGAATTGAGGAGCAGTTCTTC | CASSLRTGIEEQFF
NA | TRBJ1-1 | NA | TRBV13 | TGTGCCAGCAGCCCAGGACGACAGTCTATAAACACTGAAGCTTTCTTT | CASSPGRQSINTEAFF
NA | TRBJ1-1 | NA | TRBV27 | TGTGCCAGCGGTAAGGGTCGGGGAAACACTGAAGCTTTCTTT | CASGKGRGNTEAFF
NA | TRBJ2-1 | NA | TRBV12-3/TRBV12-4 | TGTGCCAGCGGGGAGTACAATGAGCAGTCCTTC | CASGEYNEQSF
NA | TRBJ2-2 | NA | TRBV5-4 | TGTGCCAGCAGCTGGGACCGCGGGGCCGGGGAGCTGTTTTTT | CASSWDRGAGELFF
NA | TRBJ2-1 | TRBD2 | TRBV29-1 | TGCAGCGTTGACCGGGTCCACACTAGCGGGGGGACCCACCGTGATGAGCAGTTCTTC | CSVDRVHTSGGTHRDEQFF
few | TRBJ2-4 | TRBD1 | TRBV20-1 | TGCAGTGCTAGAGGACGGCTAGAAGTGGGACAGCTAGCCAAAAACATTCAGTACTTC | CSARGRLEVGQLAKNIQYF
NA | TRBJ2-1 | NA | TRBV11-2 | TGTGCCAGCAGCTTGGGACGTCCCTCCTACAATGAGCAGTTCTTC | CASSLGRPSYNEQFF
NA | TRBJ2-1 | NA | TRBV10-3 | TGTGCCATCAGTGAGTCTAGGAATGAGCAGTTCTTC | CAISESRNEQFF
many | TRBJ2-7 | TRBD2 | TRBV7-2 | TGTGCCAGCAGCTTATACCACGGGGGGGCTTACGAGCAGTACTTC | CASSLYHGGAYEQYF